This T cell receptor beta chain was sequenced during a study of T-cell memory formation after mild COVID-19. The overall study: Each donor largely had its own TCR clusters. The study, taken as a whole, reports: Pre-infection memory contained some responding clones, which suggested that cross-reactive memory had joined.

Note on this clonotype: The antigen is undetermined.

Amplification by 5'RACE using constant-segment primers produced TCR alpha and TCR beta cDNA libraries that carried sample barcodes and UMIs. TCRdb used MiXCR to reprocess the 5' RACE reads, holding one entry per CDR3 protein. The sample lists roughly 250,000 distinct CDR3 sequences; roughly 15% were seen once. Trimming cost V 5 bases and J 6 bases; bases outside gene matches: 4. The CDR3 length is 12 residues. This sequence originates from a man in his late teens or twenties who had mild COVID-19 (a few samples of this study predate the infection). Cell type and time point are not known. The sequencing sample was made of PBMCs or a T cell subset sorted from them (not recorded which). The rearrangement uses TRBV12-3 or TRBV12-4 and TRBJ2-7; 7 bases fit TRBD1. The CDR3 here is CASSLSGGEQYV. The CDR3 DNA follows: TGTGCCAGCAGTCTCTCAGGGGGCGAGCAGTACGTC.